Each of the 8 T cell receptor beta chains below was sequenced from the same sample in a study of CD4 and CD8 cells across lung adenocarcinoma regions. In TCRdb, the PCR reads were re-called with MiXCR into one record per CDR3 protein. Of approximately 10,000 distinct CDR3 sequences detected, approximately 50% appear once; the ten largest clones hold less than 90%. Sequenced sample: CD8+ T cells from the margin of a lung tumor. These receptors came from a male donor with lung adenocarcinoma. The CD4 and CD8 labels of this study may be unreliable.

The chain carries TRBV6-1 and TRBJ2-2, with 7 nucleotides matching TRBD2. The CDR3 runs 14 residues. The ends lost 7 bases at V and 2 bases at J; junction bases unmatched: 4. Germline CDR1 and CDR2: MNHNS and SASEGT. The CDR3 sequence: CASTERGNTGELFF. CDR3 in DNA: TGTGCCAGCACGGAGCGGGGTAACACCGGGGAGCTGTTTTTT.

Comments on this clonotype: A much larger clone is a single base away; this may be a read error. This rearrangement joins TRBV11-2 to TRBJ2-4; D gene ambiguous. The CDR3 has 13 residues. Germline CDR1 SGHAT, CDR2 FQNNGV. CDR3 in DNA: TGTGCCGGCAGCTTAAGGTCTTCCTCACCTCAGTACTTC. This translates into CAGSLRSSSPQYF.

This clonotype showed up just once. The junction differs from germline at one of its ends, possibly a read error. The chain combines TRBV7-7 with TRBJ1-2; tentatively, D is TRBD1 (6 bases). Per germline, CDR1 SSHAT and CDR2 FNYEAQ (reference sequence). The CDR3 spans 13 residues. As DNA, the CDR3 is TGTGCTAGCAGCCCTGGATTTACCGGGACAAGATCCTTC. It is translated as CASSPGFTGTRSF.

In this sample, this clonotype turned up a few times. This chain links TRBV6-1 with TRBJ2-3; D is unclear. Trimming shortened V by 6 bases and J by 3 bases, and 16 bases separated the two germline ends. The CDR3 consists of 15 residues. The V gene's germline CDR1 is MNHNS and CDR2 SASEGT. In nucleotides, the CDR3 is TGTGCCAGCAGCGGACGGCCTGTGGGGACAGATACGCAGTATTTT. Protein product: CASSGRPVGTDTQYF.

The chain combines TRBV6-5 with TRBJ1-2; tentatively, D is TRBD1 (6 bases). Between the trimmed V and J ends, which lost 6 bases and 6 bases, there was a span of 17 bases. The germline V gene has CDR1 MNHEY and CDR2 SVGAGI. CDR3 length equals 14 residues. In nucleotides, the CDR3 is TGTGCCAGCAGCTTACAAGCCAGGGGTGATGGCTACACCTTC. This sequence encodes CASSLQARGDGYTF.

The gene calls are TRBV6-7 and TRBJ2-1, with TRBD1 matching over 9 bases. The end of the DNA fits TRBJ2-7 better, so the J call may be wrong. TRBV6-7 is placed among ORFs of uncertain function. The CDR3 has 16 residues. The CDR3 region is CASSSRQGVRTYEQYF. CDR3 nucleotide sequence: TGTGCCAGCAGCTCCCGACAGGGGGTGAGGACCTACGAGCAGTACTTC.

This clonotype was seen ten or more times. The CDR3 region has the DNA TGTGCCAGCAGGCTACTACAGGGCACCGGGGAGCTGTTTTTT. This gives the protein CASRLLQGTGELFF. This chain connects TRBV6-1 to TRBJ2-2; maybe TRBD1 (6 bases). The CDR3 is 14 residues long. Germline lookup yields CDR1 MNHNS and CDR2 SASEGT. V gave up 6 bases and J gave up 4 bases, with 12 bases separating them.

The chain combines TRBV6-1 with TRBJ2-4, with D perhaps assigned TRBD1 or TRBD2 (6 bases each). V was pared by 2 bases and J by 13 bases, with 24 bases between. CDR3 length: 16 residues. The germline gives CDR1 MNHNS, CDR2 SASEGT. CDR3 sequence (DNA): TGTGCCAGCAGTGAATCGGGGCCGGGGGCCAAAAACACGCAGTACTTC. Its protein is CASSESGPGAKNTQYF.